The 7 T cell receptor beta chains listed next were all sequenced from one sample in a study of T cell repertoires in ileal Crohn's disease. Time point reported: neoterminal ileum biopsy at postoperative endoscopy, about 6 months after surgery. Some clones are missing from TCRdb's copy, which holds only in-frame ones; the method was immunoSEQ multiplex PCR. The sample has more than 50,000 clones, approximately 88% seen once. The sample was ileal tissue. All receptors come from an adult with Crohn's disease.

The chain is built from TRBV19 and TRBJ1-2; no clear D gene. Germline V lookup: CDR1 LNHDA, CDR2 SQIVND (reference sequence). This CDR3 comprises 11 residues. Trimming cost V 4 bases and J 8 bases, with 8 bases left between them. In nucleotides, the CDR3 is TGTGCCAGTAGTAACAGCGGAGGCTACACCTTC. Amino acid sequence: CASSNSGGYTF.

The sample holds a few counts of this clone. This chain connects TRBV18 to TRBJ1-3, with D perhaps TRBD1 (5 bases). Trimming pared 3 bases from V and 3 bases from J, leaving 15 bases between. The germline gives CDR1 KGHSH, CDR2 LQKENI. The CDR3 totals 16 residues. The DNA of the CDR3 is TGTGCCAGCTCACCCCCGGGACTCGGGTATGGAAACACCATATATTTT. Translating it yields CASSPPGLGYGNTIYF.

The chain links TRBV28 to TRBJ1-4, with 7 positions matching TRBD1. V was clipped by 6 bases and J by 3 bases; unmatched bases: 1. This CDR3 comprises 13 residues. The V gene's germline CDR1 is MDHEN and CDR2 SYDVKM. The CDR3 loop is CASSQGANEKLFF. The CDR3 nucleotides read TGTGCCAGCAGCCAGGGGGCTAATGAAAAACTGTTTTTT.

The chain couples TRBV28 to TRBJ1-1, with 8 bases fitting TRBD1. V was pared by 2 bases and J by 11 bases, with 7 bases of the junction left unmatched. CDR3 length: 13 residues. CDR1 MDHEN and CDR2 SYDVKM come from the germline V gene. CDR3 coding DNA: TGTGCCAGCAGTTTACGGCAGGGGGCGGTGGCTTTCTTT. Protein sequence: CASSLRQGAVAFF.

The CDR3 DNA sequence: TGTGCCATCAGTGGCCAGAAGGGAGCGTCTGAAGCTTTCTTT. Its translation: CAISGQKGASEAFF. This chain uses TRBV10-3 with TRBJ1-1; the D is unclear. Germline assignment: CDR1 ENHRY and CDR2 SYGVKD. Deletions cut 4 bases from V and 6 bases from J, with 15 bases between. The CDR3 spans 14 residues.

The chain is built from TRBV19 and TRBJ2-7, with a possible D match to TRBD1 (6 bases). The CDR3 covers 16 residues. Looked up from germline, CDR1 is LNHDA and CDR2 is SQIVND (reference sequence). V was cut by 4 bases and J by 3 bases, with 19 bases left in between. CDR3 region: CASSTGDIFYLYEQYV. The CDR3 bases are TGTGCCAGTAGTACAGGGGATATATTCTACCTCTACGAGCAGTACGTC.

The CDR3 here is CASSATGTNYEQYF. The DNA of the CDR3 is TGTGCCAGCAGCGCGACAGGGACGAACTACGAGCAGTACTTC. The chain uses TRBV9 and TRBJ2-7; 7 bases agree with TRBD1. The CDR3 runs to 14 residues. Per the germline V gene, CDR1 is SGDLS and CDR2 is YYNGEE. After removal of 3 bases from V and 3 bases from J, the junction contained 6 bases not matched to a gene.